The 8 T cell receptor beta chains below were found in one sample sequenced in a study of blood T cell repertoires in COVID-19. The table came from immunoSEQ multiplex PCR; TCRdb's copy has only in-frame clones and leaves some out. This table has 90,000 to 120,000 clones, about 80% appearing once. The sequencing input was peripheral blood. The receptor source for this set is a woman at least 80 years old with active or convalescent COVID-19.

J is TRBJ2-1 and V is TRBV9, with 7 bases lining up with TRBD2. CDR1 SGDLS and CDR2 YYNGEE come from the germline V gene. The trim removed 0 bases at V and 12 bases at J, leaving 9 bases unmatched. The CDR3 sequence is 14 residues long. As DNA, the CDR3 is TGTGCCAGCAGCGTAGATGCTAGCGGTGAAACGCAGTTCTTC. Amino acids: CASSVDASGETQFF. Using reference TRBV9 and TRBJ2-1 for the parts outside the CDR3, the full variable domain is DSGVTQTPKHLITATGQRVTLRCSPRSGDLSVYWYQQSLDQGLQFLIQYYNGEERAKGNILERFSAQQFPDLHSELNLSSLELGDSALYFCASSVDASGETQFFGPGTRLTVL.

The chain links TRBV11-1 to TRBJ1-6, with TRBD1 as a possible D gene (6 bases). The V end was cut by 5 bases, the J end by 7 bases, with 18 bases between. The CDR3 sequence is 16 residues long. Germline lookup yields CDR1 SGHAT and CDR2 FQDESV (reference sequence). The CDR3 loop reads CASSQNRGAKNSPLHF. Here the CDR3 DNA reads TGTGCCAGCAGCCAAAATCGGGGGGCGAAGAATTCACCCCTCCACTTT.

The chain carries TRBV5-1 and TRBJ2-3; TRBD1 agrees at 7 bases. The V gene's germline CDR1 is SGHRS and CDR2 YFSETQ. With V trimmed by 4 bases and J by 2 bases, 10 bases remained unmatched. The length of the CDR3 is 16 residues. The DNA for the CDR3 is TGCGCCAGCAGCCTGGGGCGAGGGACAGACACAGATACGCAGTATTTT. This sequence encodes CASSLGRGTDTDTQYF.

V gene TRBV7-3 combines with J gene TRBJ2-1; 9 bases line up with TRBD1. V was clipped by 3 bases and J by 9 bases; unmatched bases: 12. Per germline, CDR1 SGHTA and CDR2 FQGTGA. This CDR3 has 16 residues. The CDR3 DNA follows: TGTGCCAGCAGCTTCACACAGGGGGCTCCCCTCGGTGAGCAGTTCTTC. This encodes CASSFTQGAPLGEQFF.

The CDR3 protein is CAWSPGTGISKLFF. CDR3 DNA sequence: TGTGCCTGGAGCCCAGGGACAGGGATCAGCAAACTGTTTTTT. This chain links TRBV30 with TRBJ1-4, with TRBD1 matching over 9 bases. With 3 bases clipped from V and 11 bases from J, the junction kept 10 bases outside the gene matches. Germline assignment: CDR1 GTSNPN and CDR2 SVGIG (reference sequence). The CDR3 is 14 residues long.

The gene calls are TRBV2 and TRBJ2-2, with 8 nucleotides matching TRBD1. V lost 6 bases and J lost 1; bases outside the gene matches: 4. Germline-derived CDR1 and CDR2 are SNHLY and FYNNEI. CDR3 length equals 15 residues. The CDR3 loop reads CASRVGTGNTGELFF. In DNA form, the CDR3 reads TGTGCCAGCAGGGTCGGGACAGGGAACACCGGGGAGCTGTTTTTT.

This chain joins TRBV7-3 and TRBJ1-1; a possible D gene is TRBD1 (5 bases). The germline CDR1 and CDR2 sequences are SGHTA and FQGTGA. CDR3 size: 13 residues. V lost 2 bases, J lost 4 bases, and 8 bases lay in between. The CDR3 DNA follows: TGTGCCAGCAGCTTAGAACAGGCCACTGAAGCTTTCTTT. This encodes CASSLEQATEAFF.

The rearrangement uses TRBV19 and TRBJ1-4, with D perhaps matching TRBD1 (6 bases). The germline gives CDR1 LNHDA, CDR2 SQIVND (reference sequence). This CDR3 has 13 amino acids. V lost 2 bases and J lost 14, with 15 bases in between. The DNA for the CDR3 is TGTGCCAGTAGTATACGGGGGGCCCTACAGCTGTTTTTT. The encoded protein is CASSIRGALQLFF.